The 8 T cell receptor beta chains reported below all come from one sample, sequenced in a study of cytomegalovirus exposure and HLA in healthy donors. It was with 60 Vbeta and 13 Jbeta primers that the PCR ran. Assay used: immunoSEQ multiplex PCR; TCRdb lists only in-frame clones, some missing. The sample has some 140,000 clones, roughly 74% seen once; the top ten hold roughly 2.8%. Input material: PBMCs. The source is a man aged 18 to 30 in good health and CMV-seronegative.

CDR3 nucleotide sequence: TGCGCCAGCAGCCCCACCGCGGGACTCCTATACGTC. This translates into CASSPTAGLLYV. The chain carries TRBV10-1 and TRBJ2-7; a possible D gene is TRBD2 (6 bases). CDR1 is WNHNN and CDR2 is SYGVQD in the germline V gene (reference sequence). The CDR3 is 12 residues long. Trimming stripped 6 bases from V and 13 bases from J, with 19 bases between.

The V gene is TRBV11-2, the J gene TRBJ2-1, with TRBD2 matching 7 bases. After removal of 4 bases from V and 6 bases from J, the junction contained 12 bases not matched to a gene. Germline V gene data show CDR1 as SGHAT and CDR2 as FQNNGV. The length of the CDR3 is 16 residues. DNA of the CDR3: TGTGCCAGCAGCTCCCCCATGAGCGGGGAGATCAATGAGCAGTTCTTC. Its protein product is CASSSPMSGEINEQFF.

The V and J genes are TRBV6-1 and TRBJ1-2, with TRBD1 identical over 7 bases. CDR1 is MNHNS, CDR2 SASEGT, per germline. The junction had 12 bases not matched to a gene; V was cut back by 3 bases and J by 5 bases. CDR3 length: 16 amino acids. The CDR3 sequence is CASSEVRDREEYGYTF. Here the CDR3 DNA reads TGTGCCAGCAGTGAGGTCAGGGACAGAGAAGAATATGGCTACACCTTC.

The V call is TRBV4-2, the J call TRBJ1-4, with 11 bases aligning to TRBD1. V was clipped by 8 bases and J by 7 bases; unmatched bases: 6. This CDR3 has 14 amino acids. Germline values: CDR1 LGHNA, CDR2 YNFKEQ. The CDR3 sequence: CASAGTGGGEKLFF. In DNA form, the CDR3 reads TGTGCCAGCGCCGGGACAGGGGGGGGTGAAAAACTGTTTTTT.

The chain uses TRBV20-1 and TRBJ2-3; weak D call: TRBD2 (5 bases). The length of the CDR3 is 10 residues. Looked up from germline, CDR1 is DFQATT and CDR2 is SNEGSKA (reference sequence). Trimming took off 7 bases at V and 6 bases at J, with 8 bases between the two ends. CDR3 residues: CSVSGDTQYF. In nucleotides, the CDR3 is TGCAGTGTATCGGGGGATACGCAGTATTTT.

J is TRBJ2-1 and V is TRBV28, with unresolved D. V shed 2 bases and J shed 8 bases, with 10 bases lying between them. CDR1 MDHEN and CDR2 SYDVKM come from the germline V gene. This CDR3 spans 13 amino acids. The CDR3 loop reads CASSLRRYHEQFF. CDR3 bases: TGTGCCAGCAGTTTACGCAGGTACCATGAGCAGTTCTTC.

Concerning this clone: The junction and the germline gene differ at one end; a read error may be behind it. The chain couples TRBV5-8 to TRBJ2-6, with TRBD1 identical over 8 bases. The germline CDR1 and CDR2 sequences are SGHTS and YDEGEE. The CDR3 is 17 residues long. For the CDR3, the DNA is TGTGCCACCCTACCGGGACAGGACCCCTCTGGGGCCAACGGCCTGACTTTC. Translating gives CATLPGQDPSGANGLTF.

The chain links TRBV28 to TRBJ2-7, with D uncertain. The CDR3 extends over 15 amino acids. Germline CDR1 MDHEN, CDR2 SYDVKM. The V end lost 7 bases, the J end lost 0 bases, and 16 bases lay between the germline ends. CDR3 nucleotide sequence: TGTGCCAGCACACCCGGCAGGCCCACCTCCTACGAGCAGTACGTC. It is translated as CASTPGRPTSYEQYV.